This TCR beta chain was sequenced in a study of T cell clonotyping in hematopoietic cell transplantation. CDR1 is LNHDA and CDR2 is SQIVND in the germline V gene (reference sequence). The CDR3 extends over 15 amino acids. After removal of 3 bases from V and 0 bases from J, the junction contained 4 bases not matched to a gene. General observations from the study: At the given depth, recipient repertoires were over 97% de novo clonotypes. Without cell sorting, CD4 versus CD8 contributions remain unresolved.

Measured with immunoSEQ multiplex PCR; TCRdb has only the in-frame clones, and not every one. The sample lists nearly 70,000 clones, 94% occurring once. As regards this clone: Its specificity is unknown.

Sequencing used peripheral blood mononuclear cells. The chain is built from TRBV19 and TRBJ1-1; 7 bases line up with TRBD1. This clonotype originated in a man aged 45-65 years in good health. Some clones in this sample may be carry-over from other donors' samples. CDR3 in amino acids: CASSIGTAMNTEAFF. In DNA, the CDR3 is TGTGCCAGTAGTATCGGGACAGCGATGAACACTGAAGCTTTCTTT.